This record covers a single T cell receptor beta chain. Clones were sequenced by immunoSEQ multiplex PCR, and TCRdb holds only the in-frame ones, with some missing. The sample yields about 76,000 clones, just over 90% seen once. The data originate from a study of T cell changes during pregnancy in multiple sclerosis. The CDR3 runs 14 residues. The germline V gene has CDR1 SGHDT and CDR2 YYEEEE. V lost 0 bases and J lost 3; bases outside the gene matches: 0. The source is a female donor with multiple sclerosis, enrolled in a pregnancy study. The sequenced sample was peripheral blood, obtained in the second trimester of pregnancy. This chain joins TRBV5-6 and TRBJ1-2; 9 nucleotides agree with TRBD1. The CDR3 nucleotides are TGTGCCAGCAGCTTGGGGACAGGGGACTATGGCTACACCTTC. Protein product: CASSLGTGDYGYTF.